The rows below give T cell receptor beta chains drawn from one sample of a study of identical twins. TCRdb re-derived calls from the 5' RACE reads in MiXCR, one entry per CDR3 protein. The data contain roughly 1.6 million distinct CDR3 sequences, about 31% of them singletons. Sequencing used cord blood. These receptor sequences come from a newborn girl in good health. Each CDR3 is given with its conserved first and last residue. Fields, in order: V gene, CDR3 protein.

V gene: TRBV6-5
CDR3 protein: CASSNRYAGPDEQFF

V gene: TRBV4-1
CDR3 protein: CASSQGPPVGIVKNIQYF

V gene: TRBV29-1
CDR3 protein: CSVNTGGHEQYF

V gene: TRBV27
CDR3 protein: CASSWAQETQYF

V gene: TRBV20-1
CDR3 protein: CSARGGRGRPNTEAFF

V gene: TRBV28
CDR3 protein: CASSPLVGSYEQYF

V gene: TRBV7-2
CDR3 protein: CASSRQGARNEQYF

V gene: TRBV5-1
CDR3 protein: CASSFEGGNTEAFF

V gene: TRBV12-3/TRBV12-4
CDR3 protein: CASSIGQGTYERYF

V gene: TRBV5-1
CDR3 protein: CASSPRTDGTYEQYF

V gene: TRBV29-1
CDR3 protein: CSAQWGTYEKLFF

V gene: TRBV20-1
CDR3 protein: CSTYSLGQDGYEQYF

V gene: TRBV5-5
CDR3 protein: CASSLEGQVYEQYF

V gene: TRBV5-1
CDR3 protein: CASSLWDFTGELFF

V gene: TRBV6-1
CDR3 protein: CASSEALSMARAYSNQPQHF

V gene: TRBV20-1
CDR3 protein: CSARRDSSMNTEAFF

V gene: TRBV3-1
CDR3 protein: CASSQDKGEGCGYTF

V gene: TRBV20-1
CDR3 protein: CSASPGTILLLAKNIQYF

V gene: TRBV7-9
CDR3 protein: CASSQQGYSWEQYF

V gene: TRBV29-1
CDR3 protein: CSVGRSNSPPHF

V gene: TRBV20-1
CDR3 protein: CSARDPGLQFF

V gene: TRBV12-3/TRBV12-4
CDR3 protein: CASRGGEGNEQFF

V gene: TRBV10-3
CDR3 protein: CAITGDFNQPQHF

V gene: TRBV2
CDR3 protein: CASSESSGGLDTQYF

V gene: TRBV10-3
CDR3 protein: CAISELTTVYGYTF

V gene: TRBV20-1
CDR3 protein: CRASLRGRTDTQYF

V gene: TRBV28
CDR3 protein: CASRPPGAIQETQYF

V gene: TRBV2
CDR3 protein: CASSRTSSTLSYEQYF

V gene: TRBV6-1
CDR3 protein: CASSRGDTEAFF

V gene: TRBV20-1
CDR3 protein: CSARIASTDTQYF

V gene: TRBV2
CDR3 protein: CASMGLNRAYSTDTQYF

V gene: TRBV2
CDR3 protein: CASNGGGAEAFF

V gene: TRBV4-2
CDR3 protein: CASSQVRDQPQHF

V gene: TRBV20-1
CDR3 protein: CSARDWRAKNIQYF

V gene: TRBV10-3
CDR3 protein: CAISDYGQGGYEQYF

V gene: TRBV18
CDR3 protein: CASSVSLAKNIQYF

V gene: TRBV29-1
CDR3 protein: CSVGPGGEGYTF

V gene: TRBV2
CDR3 protein: CASSKGTPSLLNYGYTF

V gene: TRBV11-1
CDR3 protein: CASTKFGTYEQYF

V gene: TRBV12-3/TRBV12-4
CDR3 protein: CASSPDSGSFYEQYF

V gene: TRBV20-1
CDR3 protein: CSVRQGKNSPLHF

V gene: TRBV28
CDR3 protein: CASSWGRAGGTDTQYF

V gene: TRBV12-3/TRBV12-4
CDR3 protein: CASSFPPGLRETQYF

V gene: TRBV4-2
CDR3 protein: CASSPRDREQETQYF

V gene: TRBV10-1
CDR3 protein: CASSESKTGHGYTF

V gene: TRBV3-1
CDR3 protein: CASSLPFRQTEAFF

V gene: TRBV20-1
CDR3 protein: CSAPEGSEQYF

V gene: TRBV27
CDR3 protein: CASSRQGFNQPQHF

V gene: TRBV7-7
CDR3 protein: CASSSDRGVDEQFF

V gene: TRBV5-1
CDR3 protein: CASSSNRGSYGYTF

V gene: TRBV7-9
CDR3 protein: CASSNLQGSNQPQHF

V gene: TRBV7-9
CDR3 protein: CASSLTPGTSGYNEQFF

V gene: TRBV6-5
CDR3 protein: CASSYSDRGSGYTF

V gene: TRBV29-1
CDR3 protein: CSVDRGVTNTEAFF

V gene: TRBV20-1
CDR3 protein: CRGDRTSYEQYF

V gene: TRBV20-1
CDR3 protein: CSALHNPRDEAFF

V gene: TRBV5-5
CDR3 protein: CASSFAGPFSNQPQHF